These 28 T cell receptor beta chains were all obtained from the same sample, sequenced in a study of shared clonotypes between healthy human individuals. Produced via immunoSEQ multiplex PCR; TCRdb's table is partial and in-frame only. This sample has over 1.5 million clones; 95% to 99% occur once, and the top ten carry 0.4% to 0.45%. Source material: naive CD4+ T cells sorted from blood. The subset is: CD45RA+ positively selected. The receptor source for this set is a man aged 25 to 40 in good health.

Regarding this clone: The same CDR3 is also encoded by other DNA sequences in this sample. DNA for the CDR3: TGTGCCAGCTCGCTAAGCACAGATACGCAGTATTTT. Its protein product is CASSLSTDTQYF. The chain uses TRBV18 and TRBJ2-3, with no clear D. Trimming took 6 bases from V and 0 from J, leaving 4 bases between them. The CDR3 spans 12 residues. Per the germline V gene, CDR1 is KGHSH and CDR2 is LQKENI.

V usage is TRBV25-1 and J usage is TRBJ1-4, with TRBD1 as a possible D gene (6 bases). The CDR3 loop spans 18 amino acids. The germline gives CDR1 MGHDK, CDR2 SYGVNS. V dropped 4 bases and J dropped 0 bases, with 18 bases sitting between them. The CDR3 loop is CASSAHHGRTATNEKLFF. DNA for the CDR3: TGTGCCAGCAGTGCCCACCATGGGCGGACAGCAACTAATGAAAAACTGTTTTTT.

V usage is TRBV5-1 and J usage is TRBJ2-7, with 9 bases aligning to TRBD1. The CDR3 has 17 amino acids. Germline V gene sequence: CDR1 SGHRS, CDR2 YFSETQ. V shed 2 bases and J 5 bases; nucleotides not matched to a gene: 14. DNA of the CDR3: TGCGCCAGCAGCTTTCGCTACTCCGGGACAGGGATCCACGAGCAGTACTTC. Translating it yields CASSFRYSGTGIHEQYF. Filled out from reference TRBV5-1 and TRBJ2-7, the complete variable domain reads KAGVTQTPRYLIKTRGQQVTLSCSPISGHRSVSWYQQTPGQGLQFLFEYFSETQRNKGNFPGRFSGRQFSNSRSEMNVSTLELGDSALYLCASSFRYSGTGIHEQYFGPGTRLTVT.

The gene calls are TRBV5-4 and TRBJ2-1; D remains unclear. The CDR3 is 14 residues long. Germline CDR1 SGHNT, CDR2 YYREEE (reference sequence). Trimming pared 0 bases from V and 5 bases from J, leaving 9 bases between. The CDR3, as DNA: TGTGCCAGCAGCTTGGCCTCACAGAACAATGAGCAGTTCTTC. Translating gives CASSLASQNNEQFF.

Comments on this clone: This specimen includes other DNA sequences encoding the same CDR3. J is TRBJ2-3 and V is TRBV7-9; D is ambiguous. CDR1 is SEHNR, CDR2 FQNEAQ, per germline (reference sequence). Trimming cost V 5 bases and J 2 bases, with 2 bases left between them. CDR3 length equals 11 residues. This CDR3 reads CASSLTDTQYF. The CDR3 coding sequence is TGTGCCAGCAGCCTCACAGATACGCAGTATTTT.

This chain links TRBV5-4 with TRBJ2-2; 12 positions match TRBD2. The CDR3 runs to 17 residues. Germline V CDR1 and CDR2: SGHNT, YYREEE (reference sequence). V lost 4 bases and J lost 4; bases outside the gene matches: 8. CDR3 in amino acids: CASSAKTSGRLTGELFF. CDR3 nucleotide sequence: TGTGCCAGCAGCGCAAAAACTAGCGGGAGGCTCACCGGGGAGCTGTTTTTT.

Note on this clone: Germline and junction disagree at one end, which may indicate a read error. The rearrangement joins TRBV7-8 to TRBJ2-4; 13 bases match TRBD2. The CDR3 sequence is 17 residues long. Germline V gives CDR1 SGHVS, CDR2 FQNEAQ. The CDR3 DNA reads as TGTGCCAGCATTCCGGGACTAGCGGGACCAGCCAACAACATTCAGTACTTC. Protein product: CASIPGLAGPANNIQYF.

The chain is built from TRBV7-9 and TRBJ2-5; 12 positions match TRBD2. Germline lookup yields CDR1 SEHNR and CDR2 FQNEAQ (reference sequence). The CDR3 has 16 amino acids. V lost 5 bases and J lost 4; bases outside the gene matches: 8. The CDR3 nucleotides are TGTGCCAGCAGCCTGCTCCGACTAGCGGGAGCAGAGACCCAGTACTTC. Translation: CASSLLRLAGAETQYF.

The V and J genes are TRBV7-2 and TRBJ2-1; 10 positions match TRBD2. Germline CDR1 is SGHTA and CDR2 is FQGNSA. The CDR3 loop spans 16 amino acids. The ends lost 5 bases at V and 4 bases at J; junction bases unmatched: 8. The CDR3 loop is CASSPLLAGAYNEQFF. The CDR3 DNA follows: TGTGCCAGCAGCCCCTTGCTAGCGGGAGCTTACAATGAGCAGTTCTTC.

The chain is built from TRBV19 and TRBJ1-2; unclear D gene. Trimming removed 7 bases at V and 4 bases at J, with 13 bases between. CDR3 length: 13 amino acids. Looked up from germline, CDR1 is LNHDA and CDR2 is SQIVND (reference sequence). CDR3 region: CASTRPGFYGYTF. The DNA for the CDR3 is TGTGCCAGTACCAGGCCCGGCTTCTATGGCTACACCTTC. The whole variable domain, remainder taken from reference TRBV19 and TRBJ1-2, is DGGITQSPKYLFRKEGQNVTLSCEQNLNHDAMYWYRQDPGQGLRLIYYSQIVNDFQKGDIAEGYSVSREKKESFPLTVTSAQKNPTAFYLCASTRPGFYGYTFGSGTRLTVV.

The V and J genes are TRBV30 and TRBJ1-5; perhaps TRBD1 as D (5 bases). This CDR3 contains 14 residues. Trimming took off 5 bases at V and 5 bases at J, with 16 bases between the two ends. Germline V gene data show CDR1 as GTSNPN and CDR2 as SVGIG (reference sequence). The CDR3 loop reads CAWGDGTADQPQHF. The DNA of the CDR3 is TGTGCCTGGGGTGATGGGACGGCCGATCAGCCCCAGCATTTT.

In this sample, this clone turned up once. The chain links TRBV25-1 to TRBJ1-2; possible D gene TRBD1, 6 bases. The CDR3 spans 14 residues. Germline V gives CDR1 MGHDK, CDR2 SYGVNS. Trimming cost V 5 bases and J 4 bases, with 14 bases left between them. The CDR3 loop is CASSFQGRFYGYTF. CDR3 DNA: TGTGCCAGCAGTTTTCAGGGGAGGTTCTATGGCTACACCTTC.

V and J are TRBV13 and TRBJ2-6, with D possibly TRBD2 on 5 matching bases. Germline V gene lookup returns CDR1 PRHDT and CDR2 FYEKMQ (reference sequence). Trimming took off 6 bases at V and 0 bases at J, with 12 bases between the two ends. CDR3 length equals 16 residues. CDR3 amino acids: CASREGPLSGANVLTF. CDR3 DNA sequence: TGTGCCAGCAGAGAGGGTCCCCTCTCTGGGGCCAACGTCCTGACTTTC.

The rearrangement links TRBV5-1 to TRBJ2-3, with a weak D call TRBD2 (5 bases). CDR1 is SGHRS and CDR2 is YFSETQ in the germline V gene. With 0 bases removed from V and 1 base from J, the gap between germline ends came to 12 bases. The CDR3 runs to 16 residues. The CDR3 region is CASSLGLYGGTDTQYF. CDR3 DNA: TGCGCCAGCAGCTTGGGGTTGTACGGGGGCACAGATACGCAGTATTTT.

Here the CDR3 DNA reads TGTGCCACCAGCCTCCGGGATAGAACCTACGAGCAGTACTTC. It specifies CATSLRDRTYEQYF. The chain employs TRBV15 and TRBJ2-7; weak D call: TRBD2 (5 bases). The V end lost 5 bases, the J end lost 2 bases, and 13 bases lay between the germline ends. There are 14 residues in the CDR3. The germline CDR1 and CDR2 sequences are LNHNV and YYDKDF (reference sequence).

The chain has TRBV5-1 and TRBJ2-1, with D perhaps matching TRBD2 (5 bases). The germline CDR1 and CDR2 sequences are SGHRS and YFSETQ. The CDR3 is made up of 13 amino acids. V was trimmed by 0 bases and J by 10 bases, leaving 11 bases between them. CDR3 bases: TGCGCCAGCAGCTTGGTACTAGGTGACGAGCAGTTCTTC. It specifies CASSLVLGDEQFF.

About this clone: Additional DNA sequences in this sample encode the identical CDR3. The CDR3 is CASSLIAGDTGELFF. The CDR3 DNA follows: TGCGCCAGCAGCTTAATAGCGGGAGATACCGGGGAGCTGTTTTTT. The chain employs TRBV5-1 and TRBJ2-2, with 9 bases aligning to TRBD2. Germline V lookup: CDR1 SGHRS, CDR2 YFSETQ. The CDR3 loop spans 15 amino acids. J gave up 5 bases and V 2 bases, and 4 bases lay outside the gene matches.

The J gene is TRBJ2-5, the V gene TRBV9, with TRBD2 identical over 7 bases. Losses at the gene ends were 2 bases for V and 3 bases for J; bases not matched to a gene: 13. Germline V lookup: CDR1 SGDLS, CDR2 YYNGEE. The CDR3 is made up of 17 amino acids. CDR3: CASSVDITGGTKETQYF. CDR3 bases: TGTGCCAGCAGCGTGGATATAACGGGAGGTACCAAAGAGACCCAGTACTTC.

The V gene is TRBV5-1, the J gene TRBJ2-5, with 11 bases matching TRBD2. This CDR3 contains 16 residues. The V gene end was trimmed by 3 bases and the J gene end by 2 bases; junction bases not matched to a gene: 6. Germline CDR1 and CDR2: SGHRS and YFSETQ. The CDR3 spells CASSSGLAGAQETQYF. CDR3 sequence (DNA): TGCGCCAGCAGCTCCGGACTAGCGGGCGCACAAGAGACCCAGTACTTC.

The chain employs TRBV7-2 and TRBJ2-5, with a weak D call TRBD2 (5 bases). Trimming left V 1 base short and J 4 bases short, with 19 bases between. The CDR3 consists of 17 residues. CDR1 and CDR2 from the germline V gene are SGHTA and FQGNSA. The CDR3 DNA reads as TGTGCCAGCAGCTTAGGAACAGTAGGGCGGGTGATAGAGACCCAGTACTTC. Translation gives CASSLGTVGRVIETQYF.

V and J are TRBV25-1 and TRBJ2-7; D remains ambiguous. Trimming removed 1 base from V and 3 bases from J, with 7 bases in between. Germline-derived CDR1 and CDR2 are MGHDK and SYGVNS. The length of the CDR3 is 13 residues. CDR3: CASSEFSLYEQYF. The CDR3 DNA is TGTGCCAGCAGTGAATTTAGCCTCTACGAGCAGTACTTC.

This sequence joins TRBV29-1 and TRBJ1-1; 9 nucleotides line up with TRBD1. CDR1 SQVTM and CDR2 ANQGSEA come from the germline V gene. Trimming took 7 bases from V and 0 from J; bases not matched to a gene: 9. The CDR3 runs 15 residues. Written as DNA, the CDR3 is TGCAGCGGGACAGGGGCTAGGGGCATGAACACTGAAGCTTTCTTT. This gives the protein CSGTGARGMNTEAFF.

As regards this clone: Other DNA sequences in the same sample also yield this CDR3. V usage is TRBV7-6 and J usage is TRBJ2-3; D gene ambiguous. Germline CDR1 and CDR2: SGHVS and FNYEAQ. CDR3 size: 16 residues. The V gene lost 1 base and the J gene lost 1 base, with 12 bases spanning the gap. The CDR3 DNA reads TGTGCCAGCAGCTTAGGAGCCGGCGGAGGCACAGATACGCAGTATTTT. Protein product: CASSLGAGGGTDTQYF.

This rearrangement joins TRBV6-6 to TRBJ2-2, with a weak D call TRBD1 (6 bases). Germline-derived CDR1 and CDR2 are MNHNY and SVGAGI (reference sequence). The CDR3 has 13 amino acids. Trimming stripped 6 bases from V and 5 bases from J, with 10 bases between. The CDR3 DNA reads TGTGCCAGCAGCCGGACAGCAACCGGGGAGCTGTTTTTT. Protein sequence: CASSRTATGELFF.

This clone was recorded only once. The CDR3 spells CATATGTGPLNQPQHF. CDR3 DNA: TGTGCCACCGCGACCGGGACAGGCCCCCTTAATCAGCCCCAGCATTTT. This rearrangement joins TRBV15 to TRBJ1-5, with 8 bases identical to TRBD1. The CDR3 consists of 16 residues. Germline loops: CDR1 LNHNV, CDR2 YYDKDF (reference sequence). The junction had 13 bases not matched to a gene; V was cut back by 8 bases and J by 4 bases.

The rearrangement uses TRBV10-1 and TRBJ2-2; 7 positions match TRBD1. There are 15 residues in the CDR3. The germline V gene has CDR1 WNHNN and CDR2 SYGVQD (reference sequence). V lost 3 bases and J lost 5; bases outside the gene matches: 6. The CDR3 DNA reads as TGCGCCAGCAGTGATATAGGGACAGCAACCGGGGAGCTGTTTTTT. This encodes CASSDIGTATGELFF.

A remark on this clone: One junction end does not reproduce the germline sequence, and a read error may be involved. CDR3 in amino acids: CATSREPYEQYF. The CDR3 bases are TGTGCCACCAGTCGGGAGCCCTACGAGCAGTACTTC. The chain recombines TRBV6-1 with TRBJ2-7; D might be TRBD2 (6 bases). The CDR3 runs to 12 residues. Germline V gives CDR1 MNHNS, CDR2 SASEGT.

This clone was seen once. This chain uses TRBV2 with TRBJ1-2; TRBD1 might be the D (6 bases). This CDR3 has 13 amino acids. V lost 11 bases, J lost 0 bases, and 13 bases lay in between. CDR1 and CDR2 (germline): SNHLY, FYNNEI. The CDR3 loop is CAQMGDTNYGYTF. As DNA, the CDR3 is TGTGCCCAGATGGGGGACACTAACTATGGCTACACCTTC. The full variable domain, with the rest looked up from reference TRBV2 and TRBJ1-2, is EPEVTQTPSHQVTQMGQEVILRCVPISNHLYFYWYRQILGQKVEFLVSFYNNEISEKSEIFDDQFSVERPDGSNFTLKIRSTKLEDSAMYFCAQMGDTNYGYTFGSGTRLTVV.